The 11 T cell receptor beta chains below come from one sample, sequenced in a study of follicular helper T cells after annual influenza vaccination. The time point is: 2014-2015 season, pre-vaccination. Only in-frame clones appear in the TCRdb table, and some are missing; sequencing was by immunoSEQ multiplex PCR. This table has about 27,000 clones, 70% to 90% appearing once. Specimen: CXCR5+ CD38- circulating T follicular helper cells from blood, collected on the day of influenza vaccination. Subset reported: circulating Tfh, non-naive CD4+CXCR5+PD-1+ (ICOS+CD38+ or ICOS-CD38-). The receptors were sampled from an adult who received the influenza vaccine.

The chain employs TRBV28 and TRBJ2-4, with D uncertain. Deletions cut 6 bases from V and 7 bases from J, with 10 bases between. The CDR3 is made up of 12 amino acids. Germline V gene lookup returns CDR1 MDHEN and CDR2 SYDVKM. The CDR3 is CASSLSLNIQYF. The CDR3 coding sequence is TGTGCCAGCAGCCTATCGTTGAACATTCAGTACTTC.

The chain employs TRBV6-6 and TRBJ2-7; D perhaps matches TRBD2 (6 bases). CDR1 and CDR2 from the germline V gene are MNHNY and SVGAGI (reference sequence). V lost 5 bases, J lost 2 bases, and 16 bases lay in between. The CDR3 covers 15 residues. The CDR3 protein is CASSTTGLTTYEQYF. The CDR3 bases are TGTGCCAGCAGTACAACGGGACTTACTACCTACGAGCAGTACTTC.

The chain uses TRBV7-2 and TRBJ2-7; TRBD2 agrees at 9 bases. In germline, CDR1 is SGHTA, CDR2 FQGNSA. J was trimmed by 1 base and V by 2 bases; bases with no gene match: 6. CDR3 length: 16 residues. CDR3 protein: CASSLTAGGPSYEQYF. The CDR3 nucleotides are TGTGCCAGCAGCTTAACCGCGGGAGGGCCGTCCTACGAGCAGTACTTC.

The J gene is TRBJ2-5, the V gene TRBV5-1; the match to TRBD1 covers 10 bases. The CDR3 sequence is 16 residues long. V gave up 4 bases and J gave up 1 base; unmatched junction bases: 7. Germline V gene sequence: CDR1 SGHRS, CDR2 YFSETQ. In DNA, the CDR3 is TGCGCCAGCAGCGGAACGAGGACAGGGGGCCAAGAGACCCAGTACTTC. It yields the protein CASSGTRTGGQETQYF.

This chain uses TRBV15 with TRBJ2-7; TRBD1 aligns across 8 bases. The germline V gene has CDR1 LNHNV and CDR2 YYDKDF (reference sequence). The CDR3 covers 14 residues. V trimming: 1 base; J trimming: 2 bases; junction bases outside the gene matches: 1. CDR3 nucleotides: TGTGCCACCAGCAGAGGGGACAGGACCTACGAGCAGTACTTC. Its protein is CATSRGDRTYEQYF.

The chain carries TRBV5-4 and TRBJ1-1; the match to TRBD1 covers 11 bases. This CDR3 comprises 14 residues. V trimming: 4 bases; J trimming: 6 bases; junction bases outside the gene matches: 5. Germline assignment: CDR1 SGHNT and CDR2 YYREEE (reference sequence). CDR3 nucleotides: TGTGCCAGCAGCGGACAGGGGGCCCTGCCTGAAGCTTTCTTT. It translates to CASSGQGALPEAFF.

This chain links TRBV30 with TRBJ1-3; D uncertain. CDR1 and CDR2 from the germline V gene are GTSNPN and SVGIG (reference sequence). V was pared by 2 bases and J by 1 base, with 12 bases between. CDR3 size: 15 residues. DNA of the CDR3: TGTGCCTGGAGTAGGACGGGGTATTCTGGAAACACCATATATTTT. Residues: CAWSRTGYSGNTIYF.

The J gene is TRBJ1-4, the V gene TRBV25-1; D not certain. The germline V and J ends were trimmed by 3 bases and 10 bases, with 15 bases remaining between them. The germline V gene encodes CDR1 MGHDK and CDR2 SYGVNS. The CDR3 is 14 residues long. The CDR3 is CASSDTGFTRKLFF. The CDR3 nucleotides are TGTGCCAGCAGTGATACGGGGTTTACGCGAAAACTGTTTTTT.

The gene calls are TRBV7-2 and TRBJ2-5, with D possibly matching TRBD1 (5 bases). The CDR3 consists of 13 residues. The V end lost 6 bases, the J end lost 5 bases, and 13 bases lay between the germline ends. Germline CDR1 and CDR2: SGHTA and FQGNSA. The CDR3 spells CASSWTPTETQYF. DNA for the CDR3: TGTGCCAGCAGTTGGACACCGACCGAGACCCAGTACTTC.

This clone is a singleton in its sample. The chain combines TRBV5-6 with TRBJ1-2, with no clear D. The ends were cut back, 6 bases at V and 1 base at J, with 13 bases in the middle. This CDR3 is built from 14 residues. From germline, CDR1 is SGHDT and CDR2 YYEEEE. The CDR3 DNA follows: TGTGCCAGCAACCCAACCCGAGTTAACTATGGCTACACCTTC. Translating it yields CASNPTRVNYGYTF.

V usage is TRBV5-4 and J usage is TRBJ1-5, with D possibly matching TRBD1 (6 bases). The germline V gene encodes CDR1 SGHNT and CDR2 YYREEE (reference sequence). The V and J ends lost 3 bases and 0 bases respectively, with 10 bases between them. CDR3 size: 15 residues. The CDR3 sequence is CASSWGGLSNQPQHF. In DNA form, the CDR3 reads TGTGCCAGCAGCTGGGGGGGCCTTAGCAATCAGCCCCAGCATTTT. The variable domain in full, with the rest retrieved from reference TRBV5-4 and TRBJ1-5, is ETGVTQSPTHLIKTRGQQVTLRCSSQSGHNTVSWYQQALGQGPQFIFQYYREEENGRGNFPPRFSGLQFPNYSSELNVNALELDDSALYLCASSWGGLSNQPQHFGDGTRLSIL.